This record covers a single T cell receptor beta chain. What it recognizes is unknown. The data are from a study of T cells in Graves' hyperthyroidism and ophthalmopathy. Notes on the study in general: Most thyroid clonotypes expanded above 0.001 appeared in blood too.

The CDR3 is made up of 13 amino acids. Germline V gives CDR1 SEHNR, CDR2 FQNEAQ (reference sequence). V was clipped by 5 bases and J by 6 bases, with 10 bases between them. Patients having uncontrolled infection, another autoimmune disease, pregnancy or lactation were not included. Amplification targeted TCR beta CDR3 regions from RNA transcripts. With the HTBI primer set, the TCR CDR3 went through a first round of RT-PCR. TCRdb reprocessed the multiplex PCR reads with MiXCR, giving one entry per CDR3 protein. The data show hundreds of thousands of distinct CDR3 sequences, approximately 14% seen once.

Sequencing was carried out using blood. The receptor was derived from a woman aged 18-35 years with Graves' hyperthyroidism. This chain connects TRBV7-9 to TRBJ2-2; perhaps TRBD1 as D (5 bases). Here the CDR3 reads CASSPRQPGELFF. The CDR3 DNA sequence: TGTGCCAGCAGCCCCAGACAGCCCGGGGAGCTGTTTTTT.